The 31 T cell receptor beta chains given below trace back to one sample, sequenced in a study of blood T cell repertoires in COVID-19. The protocol was immunoSEQ multiplex PCR, while the TCRdb copy is restricted to in-frame clones and leaves out a portion. This table holds 65,000 to 90,000 clones, about nine tenths found once. Source material: peripheral blood. These receptors were collected from a man aged 50 or older with acute or convalescent COVID-19.

The chain couples TRBV6-5 to TRBJ1-6, with 11 positions matching TRBD1. The ends lost 4 bases at V and 7 bases at J; junction bases unmatched: 6. The CDR3 loop spans 16 amino acids. Germline values: CDR1 MNHEY, CDR2 SVGAGI. The CDR3 loop is CASSLSGTGGNSPLHF. In DNA form, the CDR3 reads TGTGCCAGCAGTTTGTCCGGGACAGGGGGAAATTCACCCCTCCACTTT.

This rearrangement joins TRBV6-2 or TRBV6-3 to TRBJ1-5, with 9 bases fitting TRBD1. The junction had 9 bases not matched to a gene; V was cut back by 6 bases and J by 0 bases. CDR1 is MNHEY and CDR2 is SVGEGT in the germline V gene. CDR3 length: 17 residues. CDR3 coding DNA: TGTGCCAGCAGCCCTTCCGGGACAGGGCATAGCAATCAGCCCCAGCATTTT. It yields the protein CASSPSGTGHSNQPQHF.

The chain recombines TRBV12-3 or TRBV12-4 with TRBJ1-2; 7 nucleotides line up with TRBD1. This CDR3 has 12 residues. J was trimmed by 7 bases and V by 8 bases; bases with no gene match: 7. CDR3 bases: TGTGCCAGCGGAAGACAGGGTGGTGGCTACACCTTC. It encodes CASGRQGGGYTF.

The chain uses TRBV11-3 and TRBJ1-3; D is unresolved. Germline lookup yields CDR1 SGHNT and CDR2 YENEEA. The CDR3 sequence is 15 residues long. V lost 0 bases and J lost 2, with 8 bases in between. The CDR3 sequence: CASSLDSGAGNTIYF. The CDR3 DNA sequence: TGTGCCAGCAGCTTAGATTCCGGGGCTGGAAACACCATATATTTT. Full variable domain (rest looked up from reference TRBV11-3 and TRBJ1-3): EAGVVQSPRYKIIEKKQPVAFWCNPISGHNTLYWYLQNLGQGPELLIRYENEEAVDDSQLPKDRFSAERLKGVDSTLKIQPAELGDSAVYLCASSLDSGAGNTIYFGEGSWLTVV.

V is TRBV5-1 and J is TRBJ2-5; TRBD2 matches 8 bases. The germline CDR1 and CDR2 sequences are SGHRS and YFSETQ. This CDR3 contains 15 residues. Trimming at V came to 5 bases and at J to 2 bases, leaving 8 bases not matched to a gene. In nucleotides, the CDR3 is TGCGCCAGCAGTACGATGCGGGGGGCGCAAGAGACCCAGTACTTC. Translated: CASSTMRGAQETQYF.

J is TRBJ1-2 and V is TRBV12-5, with 9 bases matching TRBD1. This CDR3 is 14 amino acids long. The germline gives CDR1 LGHNT, CDR2 FRNRAP. Unmatched junction bases numbered 5, after V lost 4 bases and J lost 5 bases. CDR3 in DNA: TGTGCTAGTGGTTCCGGGACAGGGAGGTATGGCTACACCTTC. Its protein product is CASGSGTGRYGYTF. Complete variable domain (other parts from reference TRBV12-5 and TRBJ1-2): DARVTQTPRHKVTEMGQEVTMRCQPILGHNTVFWYRQTMMQGLELLAYFRNRAPLDDSGMPKDRFSAEMPDATLATLKIQPSEPRDSAVYFCASGSGTGRYGYTFGSGTRLTVV.

The gene calls are TRBV5-5 and TRBJ2-3; TRBD2 matches 7 bases. CDR1 is SGHKS and CDR2 is YYEKEE in the germline V gene (reference sequence). The CDR3 consists of 14 residues. With 1 base clipped from V and 3 bases from J, the junction kept 2 bases outside the gene matches. CDR3 bases: TGTGCCAGCAGCTTGCCGGGGGGTACAGATACGCAGTATTTT. Protein product: CASSLPGGTDTQYF. Full variable domain (outside the CDR3, taken from reference TRBV5-5 and TRBJ2-3): DAGVTQSPTHLIKTRGQQVTLRCSPISGHKSVSWYQQVLGQGPQFIFQYYEKEERGRGNFPDRFSARQFPNYSSELNVNALLLGDSALYLCASSLPGGTDTQYFGPGTRLTVL.

The chain carries TRBV6-5 and TRBJ1-2; 8 positions agree with TRBD1. The CDR3 has 14 residues. Germline CDR1 reads MNHEY; CDR2 reads SVGAGI. V was clipped by 5 bases and J by 10 bases; unmatched bases: 12. This CDR3 is CASSLGPDRGDYTF. CDR3 bases: TGTGCCAGCAGTCTTGGGCCTGACAGGGGAGACTACACCTTC.

The chain couples TRBV5-1 to TRBJ2-3; D possibly corresponds to TRBD2 (5 bases). With 7 bases removed from V and 3 bases from J, the gap between germline ends came to 9 bases. The germline gives CDR1 SGHRS, CDR2 YFSETQ. The CDR3 spans 12 residues. The CDR3 coding sequence is TGCGCCAGCGGGCGGACTACAGATACGCAGTATTTT. It specifies CASGRTTDTQYF.

V gene TRBV2 combines with J gene TRBJ2-3; 11 nucleotides line up with TRBD2. CDR3 size: 15 residues. Germline assignment: CDR1 SNHLY and CDR2 FYNNEI. The ends lost 5 bases at V and 9 bases at J; junction bases unmatched: 10. This CDR3 reads CASSPGTSGTGTQYF. For the CDR3, the DNA is TGTGCCAGCAGTCCAGGGACTAGCGGAACAGGCACGCAGTATTTT.

V is TRBV6-6 and J is TRBJ2-1; 9 bases are shared with TRBD1. CDR1 and CDR2 (germline): MNHNY, SVGAGI (reference sequence). V shed 4 bases and J 7 bases; nucleotides not matched to a gene: 11. The CDR3 has 16 amino acids. In nucleotides, the CDR3 is TGTGCCAGCAGTTCCCCGGGACAGGGCGTTGTTAATGAGCAGTTCTTC. Protein sequence: CASSSPGQGVVNEQFF.

V is TRBV3-1 (or the pseudogene TRBV3-2) and J is TRBJ2-7; 9 bases are a match to TRBD2. The CDR3 loop spans 16 amino acids. Trimming removed 7 bases from V and 6 bases from J; junction bases left unmatched: 16. From germline, CDR1 is LGHDT and CDR2 YNNKEL (reference sequence). The CDR3 DNA is TGTGCCAGCACCCAGAGTGCGGGGGGGGCACCCTTCGAGCAGTACTTC. It encodes CASTQSAGGAPFEQYF.

Only a few counts were recorded for this clone. V and J are TRBV7-9 and TRBJ1-2, with unresolved D. CDR1 and CDR2 (germline): SEHNR, FQNEAQ (reference sequence). The CDR3 spans 13 residues. Trimming stripped 3 bases from V and 5 bases from J, with 10 bases between. DNA of the CDR3: TGTGCCAGCAGCTTTAGGGCGGGGTATGGCTACACCTTC. It encodes CASSFRAGYGYTF.

This chain uses TRBV5-1 with TRBJ2-5, with D tentatively TRBD2 (6 bases). Germline CDR1 reads SGHRS; CDR2 reads YFSETQ. The CDR3 loop spans 16 amino acids. V lost 0 bases and J lost 0, with 12 bases in between. The CDR3, as DNA: TGCGCCAGCAGCTTGGCTGGGGGGTCGTACCAAGAGACCCAGTACTTC. This translates into CASSLAGGSYQETQYF.

The chain carries TRBV9 and TRBJ1-4; D is ambiguous. Germline V gene data show CDR1 as SGDLS and CDR2 as YYNGEE. There are 12 residues in the CDR3. Trimming took 4 bases from V and 8 from J, leaving 9 bases between them. Here the CDR3 DNA reads TGTGCCAGCAGCCGCAGTGGCGAAAAACTGTTTTTT. It is translated as CASSRSGEKLFF.

This clone has only a few counts. This rearrangement joins TRBV10-3 to TRBJ1-5; 7 nucleotides align to TRBD1. CDR3 length equals 15 residues. The germline CDR1 and CDR2 sequences are ENHRY and SYGVKD. The J segment lost 5 bases and the V segment lost 2 bases, leaving 6 bases of the junction unmatched. The CDR3 bases are TGTGCCATCAGTGAGGGCGGACAGGCGTATCAGCCCCAGCATTTT. It translates to CAISEGGQAYQPQHF.

The chain couples TRBV2 to TRBJ2-1; 10 positions agree with TRBD2. This CDR3 has 15 amino acids. The germline V gene encodes CDR1 SNHLY and CDR2 FYNNEI. V gave up 11 bases and J gave up 6 bases; unmatched junction bases: 13. In nucleotides, the CDR3 is TGTGCCGCAAAGGGACTAGCGCGGGAGGTCAATGAGCAGTTCTTC. Translation: CAAKGLAREVNEQFF.

The rearrangement uses TRBV6-5 and TRBJ2-1; 9 positions match TRBD1. Germline CDR1 is MNHEY and CDR2 is SVGAGI. Trimming cost V 6 bases and J 0 bases; bases outside gene matches: 3. The CDR3 is made up of 15 amino acids. Written as DNA, the CDR3 is TGTGCCAGCAGGGGGGGACAGGGCTCCTACAATGAGCAGTTCTTC. Translation: CASRGGQGSYNEQFF.

The chain is built from TRBV7-3 and TRBJ2-3; D gene unclear. This CDR3 contains 13 residues. The V and J ends lost 4 bases and 4 bases respectively, with 9 bases between them. The germline gives CDR1 SGHTA, CDR2 FQGTGA. CDR3 region: CASSSTIPDTQYF. CDR3 nucleotides: TGTGCCAGCAGCTCTACCATTCCAGATACGCAGTATTTT.

V is TRBV14 and J is TRBJ2-1, with D tentatively TRBD2 (5 bases). Germline assignment: CDR1 SGHDN and CDR2 FVKESK. V lost 4 bases and J lost 8, with 12 bases in between. This CDR3 contains 13 residues. The CDR3: CASSPSGRHEQFF. The CDR3, as DNA: TGTGCCAGCAGCCCCAGCGGTCGTCATGAGCAGTTCTTC.

The V and J genes are TRBV5-8 and TRBJ1-3, with D hard to call. Germline values: CDR1 SGHTS, CDR2 YDEGEE. The length of the CDR3 is 13 residues. Between the trimmed V and J ends, which lost 4 bases and 8 bases, there was a span of 13 bases. The CDR3 region is CASSRGYLDTIYF. CDR3 DNA: TGTGCCAGCAGCCGGGGTTATTTAGACACCATATATTTT.

J is TRBJ1-1 and V is TRBV10-3; D is ambiguous. Trimming removed 3 bases from V and 11 bases from J, with 16 bases in between. Germline loops: CDR1 ENHRY, CDR2 SYGVKD. The CDR3 length is 13 residues. The CDR3 loop is CAISDLQLMIAFF. The CDR3 DNA is TGTGCCATCAGTGACCTACAGCTCATGATCGCTTTCTTT.

This chain uses TRBV7-9 with TRBJ1-2; unclear D gene. V lost 2 bases and J 9 bases, leaving 10 bases between the germline ends. Germline V gives CDR1 SEHNR, CDR2 FQNEAQ (reference sequence). The CDR3 runs to 12 residues. As DNA, the CDR3 is TGTGCCAGCAGCTTACTTGGGCGAAGCTACACCTTC. Amino acid sequence: CASSLLGRSYTF.

This sequence joins TRBV7-8 and TRBJ1-2; D is possibly TRBD1 (6 bases). The ends were cut back, 4 bases at V and 2 bases at J, with 11 bases in the middle. The CDR3 consists of 14 residues. Germline loops: CDR1 SGHVS, CDR2 FQNEAQ. The CDR3 is CASSWTEKNYGYTF. The DNA for the CDR3 is TGTGCCAGCAGCTGGACAGAGAAGAACTATGGCTACACCTTC.

The genes are TRBV29-1 and TRBJ2-1, with TRBD2 identical over 14 bases. Per germline, CDR1 SQVTM and CDR2 ANQGSEA. The CDR3 is 14 residues long. J gave up 9 bases and V 6 bases, and 7 bases lay outside the gene matches. CDR3 in DNA: TGCAGCGTCCGACTAGCGGGGGGGCCGGGTGAGCAGTTCTTC. It is translated as CSVRLAGGPGEQFF.

The chain joins TRBV6-6 to TRBJ2-1; 10 nucleotides align to TRBD1. Trimming took 8 bases from V and 5 from J; bases not matched to a gene: 3. The CDR3 has 13 amino acids. Germline assignment: CDR1 MNHNY and CDR2 SVGAGI (reference sequence). The CDR3 protein is CASRGQGHNEQFF. For the CDR3, the DNA is TGTGCCAGCCGGGGACAGGGGCACAATGAGCAGTTCTTC.

The gene calls are TRBV15 and TRBJ1-5, with D uncertain. The V and J ends lost 3 bases and 4 bases respectively, with 19 bases between them. CDR3 length: 17 amino acids. CDR1 is LNHNV and CDR2 is YYDKDF in the germline V gene (reference sequence). The CDR3 loop is CATSSRWTVIGNQPQHF. The CDR3 DNA follows: TGTGCCACCAGCAGCCGATGGACTGTGATAGGGAATCAGCCCCAGCATTTT.

This clone occurred once. V gene TRBV30 combines with J gene TRBJ2-1, with a tentative D call TRBD2 (6 bases). This CDR3 comprises 13 residues. Germline lookup yields CDR1 GTSNPN and CDR2 SVGIG (reference sequence). V was clipped by 5 bases and J by 9 bases, with 17 bases between them. The CDR3 nucleotides are TGTGCCTGGGCGGCCGGAGGAGGGGTTGAGCAGTTCTTC. It codes for CAWAAGGGVEQFF.

The genes are TRBV6-5 and TRBJ2-5, with TRBD2 identical over 9 bases. The germline V gene has CDR1 MNHEY and CDR2 SVGAGI. The CDR3 extends over 16 amino acids. The V gene end was trimmed by 0 bases and the J gene end by 5 bases; junction bases not matched to a gene: 7. CDR3 loop: CASSYSQSGGRETQYF. The CDR3 nucleotides are TGTGCCAGCAGTTACTCGCAAAGCGGGGGGCGGGAGACCCAGTACTTC.

The chain joins TRBV6-2 or TRBV6-3 to TRBJ1-6; TRBD1 matches 8 bases. CDR1 and CDR2 from the germline V gene are MNHEY and SVGEGT. V gave up 5 bases and J gave up 11 bases; unmatched junction bases: 5. The CDR3 loop spans 13 amino acids. This chain's CDR3 is CASSQQTGAPLHF. The CDR3 bases are TGTGCCAGCAGTCAACAGACAGGGGCACCCCTCCACTTT.

The J gene is TRBJ1-1, the V gene TRBV27; D might be TRBD1 (5 bases). CDR3 size: 16 residues. Germline CDR1 MNHEY, CDR2 SMNVEV (reference sequence). Trimming cost V 6 bases and J 2 bases, with 19 bases left between them. The CDR3 sequence is CASRDTGNPFNTEAFF. The CDR3 DNA sequence: TGTGCCAGCAGGGACACCGGTAATCCTTTCAACACTGAAGCTTTCTTT.